This T cell receptor beta chain was sequenced in a study of blood T cells in healthy people across ages. The study's findings and limits: Estimates of diversity drawn from one million T cells were considered underestimates. Reliance upon unsorted PBMCs precluded definitive naive versus antigen-experienced comparison.

Using a J-beta primer mix together with a sample-barcoded 5' primer, a second PCR was run for about 6 to 12 cycles. Each cDNA molecule carried a tag from a template-switch adaptor that contained 12 random nucleotides. A minimum of 2.5 million CDR3-containing paired-end reads was obtained for each sample. TCRdb re-called the 5' RACE reads with MiXCR, one entry per CDR3 protein. The sample yields about 1.8 million distinct CDR3 sequences, 40% to 55% seen once. This clonotype has a handful of counts. Its specificity is unknown. The CDR3 length is 14 residues. The germline V gene encodes CDR1 SGHTA and CDR2 FQGNSA. V lost 5 bases and J lost 4, with 13 bases in between.

Source material: blood. The source is a woman aged 40 to 50 in good health. V usage is TRBV7-2 and J usage is TRBJ2-3; D possibly corresponds to TRBD2 (6 bases). The CDR3 nucleotides read TGTGCCAGCAGCGCACATAGCGGAGCAGATACGCAGTATTTT. It codes for CASSAHSGADTQYF.